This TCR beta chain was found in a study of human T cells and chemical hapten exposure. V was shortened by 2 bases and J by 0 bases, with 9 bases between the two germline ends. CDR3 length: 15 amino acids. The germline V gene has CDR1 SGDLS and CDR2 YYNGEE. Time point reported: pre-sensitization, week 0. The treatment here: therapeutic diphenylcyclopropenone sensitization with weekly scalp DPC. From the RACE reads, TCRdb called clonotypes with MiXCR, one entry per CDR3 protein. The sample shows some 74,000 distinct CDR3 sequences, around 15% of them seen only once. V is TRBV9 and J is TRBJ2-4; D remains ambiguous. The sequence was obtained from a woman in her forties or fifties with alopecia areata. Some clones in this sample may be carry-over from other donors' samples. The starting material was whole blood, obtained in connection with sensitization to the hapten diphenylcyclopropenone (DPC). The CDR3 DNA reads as TGTGCCAGCAGCGTCGACGGCCTAGCCAAAAACATTCAGTACTTC. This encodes CASSVDGLAKNIQYF.